Each of the 31 T cell receptor beta chains below was sequenced from the same sample in a study of blood T cell repertoires in COVID-19. Sequencing used immunoSEQ multiplex PCR; TCRdb keeps in-frame clones, though not all of them. The sample has hundreds of thousands of clones, around 89% seen once. The sample comprised peripheral blood. The source of these receptors is a woman between 40 and 50 years old with COVID-19, enrolled during active disease.

V usage is TRBV11-2 and J usage is TRBJ2-7, with D perhaps matching TRBD2 (6 bases). Germline CDR1 reads SGHAT; CDR2 reads FQNNGV. This CDR3 is built from 19 residues. V lost 1 base, J lost 0 bases, and 22 bases lay in between. The chain's CDR3 is CASSLGRPGLLKGSYEQYF. In nucleotides, the CDR3 is TGTGCCAGCAGCTTAGGCCGCCCGGGACTCCTAAAGGGCTCCTACGAGCAGTACTTC. Supplemented by reference TRBV11-2 and TRBJ2-7, the full variable domain reads EAGVAQSPRYKIIEKRQSVAFWCNPISGHATLYWYQQILGQGPKLLIQFQNNGVVDDSQLPKDRFSAERLKGVDSTLKIQPAKLEDSAVYLCASSLGRPGLLKGSYEQYFGPGTRLTVT.

V usage is TRBV19 and J usage is TRBJ2-1, with D tentatively TRBD2 (5 bases). This CDR3 comprises 17 residues. From germline, CDR1 is LNHDA and CDR2 SQIVND (reference sequence). V was pared by 7 bases and J by 5 bases, with 24 bases between. CDR3 DNA sequence: TGTGCCAGTAAACCACAAGAATTAACTAGTTGGGACAATGAGCAGTTCTTC. Translating gives CASKPQELTSWDNEQFF.

The rearrangement joins TRBV5-1 to TRBJ1-4, with D possibly matching TRBD1 (6 bases). Germline CDR1 is SGHRS and CDR2 is YFSETQ. The CDR3 loop spans 15 amino acids. Trimming removed 0 bases from V and 5 bases from J, with 11 bases in between. In DNA form, the CDR3 reads TGCGCCAGCAGCTTGGTCGGGACACCCAATGAAAAACTGTTTTTT. Its protein product is CASSLVGTPNEKLFF.

This clone was seen many times. This rearrangement joins TRBV2 to TRBJ2-1; 8 bases fit TRBD2. CDR3 size: 14 residues. Trimming at V came to 6 bases and at J to 3 bases, leaving 4 bases not matched to a gene. The germline CDR1 and CDR2 sequences are SNHLY and FYNNEI. This chain's CDR3 is CASRLADNYNEQFF. CDR3 in DNA: TGTGCCAGCAGACTAGCGGATAACTACAATGAGCAGTTCTTC.

V gene TRBV9 combines with J gene TRBJ2-5, with 8 bases that match TRBD2. This CDR3 has 15 residues. Germline V CDR1 and CDR2: SGDLS, YYNGEE. J was trimmed by 5 bases and V by 0 bases; bases with no gene match: 6. CDR3 sequence reads: CASSVVGGRSETQYF. DNA of the CDR3: TGTGCCAGCAGCGTAGTCGGCGGGAGGTCGGAGACCCAGTACTTC. Using reference TRBV9 and TRBJ2-5 for the parts outside the CDR3, the full variable domain is DSGVTQTPKHLITATGQRVTLRCSPRSGDLSVYWYQQSLDQGLQFLIQYYNGEERAKGNILERFSAQQFPDLHSELNLSSLELGDSALYFCASSVVGGRSETQYFGPGTRLLVL.

The gene calls are TRBV7-3 and TRBJ2-7; D is perhaps TRBD2 (6 bases). In germline, CDR1 is SGHTA, CDR2 FQGTGA. The ends were cut back, 2 bases at V and 7 bases at J, with 18 bases in the middle. The length of the CDR3 is 15 residues. The CDR3 bases are TGTGCCAGCAGCTTATTACCCAGGGAGGTGAGAGAGCAGTACTTC. Translated, it gives CASSLLPREVREQYF. The entire variable domain, with the rest obtained from reference TRBV7-3 and TRBJ2-7, is as follows: GAGVSQTPSNKVTEKGKYVELRCDPISGHTALYWYRQSLGQGPEFLIYFQGTGAADDSGLPNDRFFAVRPEGSVSTLKIQRTERGDSAVYLCASSLLPREVREQYFGPGTRLTVT.

This clone was counted between two and nine times. J is TRBJ2-5 and V is TRBV6-2 or TRBV6-3; D not certain. This CDR3 is built from 13 residues. Germline-derived CDR1 and CDR2 are MNHEY and SVGEGT. Trimming removed 5 bases from V and 4 bases from J, with 11 bases in between. CDR3 amino acids: CASSGKETETQYF. The CDR3 bases are TGTGCCAGCAGTGGTAAGGAGACAGAGACCCAGTACTTC.

The chain recombines TRBV6-2 or TRBV6-3 with TRBJ2-5; D is unclear. The CDR3 runs to 16 residues. With 0 bases removed from V and 2 bases from J, the gap between germline ends came to 13 bases. Germline values: CDR1 MNHEY, CDR2 SVGEGT. The CDR3 coding sequence is TGTGCCAGCAGTTACTCGAAGAGGCCAGAACAAGAGACCCAGTACTTC. It translates to CASSYSKRPEQETQYF.

With respect to this clone: Other DNA sequences of this sample code for an identical CDR3. J is TRBJ2-5 and V is TRBV18; TRBD2 is a possible D gene (5 bases). V lost 3 bases to trimming and J lost 2 bases, with 7 bases between them. The CDR3 is made up of 13 amino acids. Germline lookup yields CDR1 KGHSH and CDR2 LQKENI. The CDR3 reads CASSPPGQETQYF. CDR3 DNA sequence: TGTGCCAGCTCACCCCCGGGGCAAGAGACCCAGTACTTC.

This chain joins TRBV7-2 and TRBJ2-3; D possibly corresponds to TRBD1 (6 bases). The CDR3 has 16 amino acids. Deletions cut 1 base from V and 11 bases from J, with 22 bases between. Germline V gene sequence: CDR1 SGHTA, CDR2 FQGNSA. CDR3 bases: TGTGCCAGCAGCTTAGGCGACAGGATGATAAGGGAGAGGCAGTATTTT. Translated, it gives CASSLGDRMIRERQYF.

V and J are TRBV9 and TRBJ1-5; 7 nucleotides align to TRBD1. In germline, CDR1 is SGDLS, CDR2 YYNGEE. The CDR3 totals 14 residues. V was pared by 4 bases and J by 5 bases, with 6 bases of the junction left unmatched. The CDR3 here is CASSPRQGDQPQHF. CDR3 nucleotides: TGTGCCAGCAGCCCCCGACAGGGTGATCAGCCCCAGCATTTT.

The chain combines TRBV6-1 with TRBJ2-1, with D perhaps TRBD2 (7 bases). Trimming pared 2 bases from V and 9 bases from J, leaving 17 bases between. Germline V gives CDR1 MNHNS, CDR2 SASEGT. There are 15 residues in the CDR3. Here the CDR3 reads CASSELGGGGGEQFF. In DNA, the CDR3 is TGTGCCAGCAGTGAATTAGGGGGAGGGGGAGGTGAGCAGTTCTTC.

This chain connects TRBV4-3 to TRBJ2-7, with 8 positions matching TRBD1. This CDR3 has 14 amino acids. The V gene end was trimmed by 4 bases and the J gene end by 5 bases; junction bases not matched to a gene: 7. CDR1 and CDR2 (germline): LGHNA, YSLEER. CDR3 sequence: CASSPFQGAHEQYF. The CDR3 DNA is TGCGCCAGCAGCCCTTTCCAGGGGGCTCACGAGCAGTACTTC.

V gene TRBV6-2 or TRBV6-3 combines with J gene TRBJ2-7, with 9 bases aligning to TRBD2. V shed 2 bases and J 3 bases; nucleotides not matched to a gene: 17. The length of the CDR3 is 19 residues. Looked up from germline, CDR1 is MNHEY and CDR2 is SVGEGT. CDR3 nucleotides: TGTGCCAGCAGTTACGACAAACTAGCGGGTAGCGCCGCGTACTACGAGCAGTACTTC. This sequence encodes CASSYDKLAGSAAYYEQYF.

This sequence joins TRBV19 and TRBJ2-3, with 9 bases matching TRBD2. This CDR3 spans 14 amino acids. In germline, CDR1 is LNHDA, CDR2 SQIVND (reference sequence). V lost 1 base and J lost 13; bases outside the gene matches: 9. CDR3 residues: CASSIGFSGGEKYF. DNA for the CDR3: TGTGCCAGTAGTATAGGATTTAGCGGGGGAGAAAAGTATTTT.

This clone was found a few times. The J gene is TRBJ1-2, the V gene TRBV7-2, with TRBD1 identical over 7 bases. With 1 base clipped from V and 0 bases from J, the junction kept 11 bases outside the gene matches. The CDR3 length is 18 residues. Germline CDR1 is SGHTA and CDR2 is FQGNSA. The CDR3: CASSLVFAGGSSNYGYTF. DNA for the CDR3: TGTGCCAGCAGCTTAGTTTTCGCAGGGGGAAGTTCTAACTATGGCTACACCTTC.

The rearrangement joins TRBV24-1 to TRBJ2-7, with TRBD1 matching over 8 bases. CDR1 and CDR2 (germline): KGHDR, SFDVKD. Unmatched junction bases numbered 8, after V lost 3 bases and J lost 5 bases. CDR3 length: 15 amino acids. CDR3 residues: CATSDPRTGLNEQYF. DNA for the CDR3: TGTGCCACCAGTGATCCTAGGACAGGGTTGAACGAGCAGTACTTC.

The J gene is TRBJ1-2, the V gene TRBV12-3 or TRBV12-4; D might be TRBD1 (5 bases). The V and J ends lost 7 bases and 2 bases respectively, with 11 bases between them. CDR3 length: 13 residues. CDR3 sequence reads: CASTRGVNYGYTF. DNA for the CDR3: TGTGCCAGCACCCGGGGGGTCAACTATGGCTACACCTTC.

The genes are TRBV5-5 and TRBJ2-5; 14 nucleotides agree with TRBD2. V gave up 0 bases and J gave up 4 bases; unmatched junction bases: 5. From germline, CDR1 is SGHKS and CDR2 YYEKEE (reference sequence). The CDR3 sequence is 17 residues long. The chain's CDR3 is CASSLARLAGGVETQYF. The CDR3 DNA is TGTGCCAGCAGCTTGGCCCGACTAGCGGGAGGGGTAGAGACCCAGTACTTC.

This sequence joins TRBV29-1 and TRBJ1-1; 9 bases fit TRBD1. The CDR3 runs to 16 residues. V trimming: 2 bases; J trimming: 0 bases; junction bases outside the gene matches: 7. Looked up from germline, CDR1 is SQVTM and CDR2 is ANQGSEA. The CDR3 nucleotides read TGCAGCGTTGAAACAGCGACAGGGGGAATGAACACTGAAGCTTTCTTT. Translated, it gives CSVETATGGMNTEAFF.

This chain joins TRBV5-6 and TRBJ2-7; the match to TRBD1 covers 7 bases. This CDR3 has 13 amino acids. Germline trimming cut 3 bases from V and 2 bases from J; bases unmatched to any gene: 2. Germline V CDR1 and CDR2: SGHDT, YYEEEE. The CDR3 DNA follows: TGTGCCAGCAGCTGGGGGACAGCCTACGAGCAGTACTTC. It encodes CASSWGTAYEQYF.

This clone was observed a single time. The genes are TRBV6-6 and TRBJ2-3; no clear D gene. V was trimmed by 5 bases and J by 0 bases, leaving 9 bases between them. This CDR3 spans 14 amino acids. CDR1 and CDR2 (germline): MNHNY, SVGAGI (reference sequence). The CDR3 DNA reads as TGTGCCAGCAGTCCCAGGTCGAGCACAGATACGCAGTATTTT. It is translated as CASSPRSSTDTQYF.

The chain links TRBV30 to TRBJ2-1, with 9 positions matching TRBD2. Germline V gives CDR1 GTSNPN, CDR2 SVGIG (reference sequence). V lost 3 bases to trimming and J lost 7 bases; unmatched junction nucleotides: 7. CDR3 length: 14 amino acids. The CDR3 sequence is CAWRRTSAFNEQFF. The CDR3, as DNA: TGTGCCTGGAGGCGGACTAGCGCTTTTAATGAGCAGTTCTTC.

The chain couples TRBV27 to TRBJ1-5; perhaps TRBD1 as D (5 bases). V was pared by 5 bases and J by 2 bases, with 16 bases between. CDR1 is MNHEY, CDR2 SMNVEV, per germline (reference sequence). The CDR3 is 16 residues long. The chain's CDR3 is CASSTWGGKGNQPQHF. The CDR3 coding sequence is TGTGCCAGCAGTACATGGGGGGGAAAGGGCAATCAGCCCCAGCATTTT.

The chain has TRBV28 and TRBJ2-1; perhaps TRBD1 as D (6 bases). From germline, CDR1 is MDHEN and CDR2 SYDVKM. V shed 8 bases and J shed 5 bases, with 13 bases lying between them. This CDR3 contains 13 residues. The CDR3 coding sequence is TGTGCCAGCGGGACAAGGACTCACAATGAGCAGTTCTTC. This sequence encodes CASGTRTHNEQFF.

The chain employs TRBV27 and TRBJ2-1, with TRBD2 matching over 9 bases. The CDR3 spans 14 residues. Germline assignment: CDR1 MNHEY and CDR2 SMNVEV (reference sequence). With 4 bases clipped from V and 6 bases from J, the junction kept 4 bases outside the gene matches. The CDR3: CASSWGLAPNEQFF. The CDR3 nucleotides are TGTGCCAGCAGTTGGGGACTAGCTCCCAATGAGCAGTTCTTC.

This clone was seen a few times. The CDR3 protein is CATGSWGTGNTIYF. The CDR3 DNA follows: TGTGCCACGGGGTCCTGGGGAACCGGAAACACCATATATTTT. The V gene is TRBV6-5, the J gene TRBJ1-3; no firm D call. Germline lookup yields CDR1 MNHEY and CDR2 SVGAGI. The ends were cut back, 10 bases at V and 4 bases at J, with 17 bases in the middle. This CDR3 is built from 14 residues.

V is TRBV28 and J is TRBJ2-7; D possibly corresponds to TRBD2 (6 bases). V was clipped by 10 bases and J by 0 bases, with 13 bases between them. This CDR3 has 13 amino acids. Germline V gene sequence: CDR1 MDHEN, CDR2 SYDVKM. In DNA, the CDR3 is TGTGCCACCCTACTGGGGGGCTCCTACGAGCAGTACTTC. It encodes CATLLGGSYEQYF.

The rearrangement links TRBV23-1 to TRBJ1-1; TRBD1 might be the D (5 bases). TRBV23-1 is filed as an ORF, its function uncertain. Trimming cost V 10 bases and J 0 bases, with 18 bases left between them. CDR3 length equals 15 residues. CDR3 sequence reads: CATRGGGGLNTEAFF. The CDR3 DNA sequence: TGCGCCACTCGGGGGGGAGGAGGGCTGAACACTGAAGCTTTCTTT.

The V gene is TRBV5-1, the J gene TRBJ1-2; 8 nucleotides align to TRBD1. This CDR3 is 14 amino acids long. The trim removed 2 bases at V and 6 bases at J, leaving 6 bases unmatched. The germline gives CDR1 SGHRS, CDR2 YFSETQ. This chain's CDR3 is CASSFGQGMDGYTF. Written as DNA, the CDR3 is TGCGCCAGCAGCTTCGGACAGGGCATGGATGGCTACACCTTC.

V gene TRBV29-1 combines with J gene TRBJ2-7; weak D call: TRBD1 (5 bases). Germline V lookup: CDR1 SQVTM, CDR2 ANQGSEA. The CDR3 loop spans 13 amino acids. The ends were cut back, 0 bases at V and 1 base at J, with 7 bases in the middle. The CDR3 loop reads CSVEEGDSYEQYF. The CDR3 DNA is TGCAGCGTTGAAGAAGGGGATTCCTACGAGCAGTACTTC.